This entry lists 32 T cell receptor beta chains sequenced from one sample in a study of post-analysis software for immune sequencing data. Study results and limitations: Roughly 5 TRBV segments, TRBV5-6, TRBV5-1 and TRBV20-1 among them, were found more frequent in patients than controls.

The antigens of these receptors remain unknown. cDNA libraries of TCR beta carried unique molecular identifiers. In TCRdb, the PCR reads were re-called with MiXCR into one record per CDR3 protein. The table has roughly 580,000 distinct CDR3 sequences, about 44% seen once. The sample was blood. The receptors stem from a girl under 18 with multiple sclerosis.

This clonotype was counted only a few times. The chain couples TRBV12-3 or TRBV12-4 to TRBJ2-1, with a possible D match to TRBD2 (6 bases). Between the trimmed V and J ends, which lost 6 bases and 7 bases, there was a span of 22 bases. The CDR3 length is 16 residues. The CDR3 DNA reads TGTGCCAGCAGCCCAATGACTAGAGCCCTGGGAAATGAGCAGTTCTTC. Translation: CASSPMTRALGNEQFF.

To note about this clonotype: No conserved phenylalanine or tryptophan is present at the end of the CDR3, so a read error is the likely explanation. This rearrangement joins TRBV4-1 to TRBJ1-6, with TRBD1 matching 8 bases. Germline CDR1 is MGHRA and CDR2 is YSYEKL. The CDR3 is made up of 14 amino acids. Trimming cost V 7 bases and J 6 bases; bases outside gene matches: 5. The CDR3 nucleotides read TGCGCCAGCACTGGGACAGGAGTTAATTCACCCCTCCACCTT. It specifies CASTGTGVNSPLHL.

This chain uses TRBV27 with TRBJ2-4; D not resolved. The J call may be in error: the DNA end matches TRBJ2-7 better. The germline gives CDR1 MNHEY, CDR2 SMNVEV (reference sequence). The CDR3 runs to 13 residues. The CDR3 is CASGSDGAYEQYF. The CDR3 region has the DNA TGTGCCAGCGGATCGGACGGAGCCTACGAGCAGTACTTC.

The sample holds a few counts of this clonotype. The V gene is TRBV20-1, the J gene TRBJ1-2, with a tentative D call TRBD1 (6 bases). The CDR3 has 14 amino acids. Trimming cost V 5 bases and J 5 bases, with 18 bases left between them. Germline CDR1 reads DFQATT; CDR2 reads SNEGSKA (reference sequence). CDR3 loop: CSAPPTGIGYGYTF. In DNA form, the CDR3 reads TGCAGTGCTCCGCCAACAGGGATTGGGTATGGCTACACCTTC.

This chain uses TRBV10-3 with TRBJ2-1; possibly TRBD2 for D (7 bases). The V and J ends lost 0 bases and 7 bases respectively, with 16 bases between them. There are 16 residues in the CDR3. Germline assignment: CDR1 ENHRY and CDR2 SYGVKD. CDR3 protein: CAISESAGALGNEQFF. CDR3 DNA: TGTGCCATCAGTGAGTCCGCGGGGGCCCTAGGGAATGAGCAGTTCTTC.

The CDR3 DNA follows: TGCGCCAGCAGCCCGAATGGTCTCGGGGGCAATCAGCCCCAGCATTTT. It yields the protein CASSPNGLGGNQPQHF. This chain connects TRBV5-1 to TRBJ1-5; D gene uncertain. Deletions cut 4 bases from V and 2 bases from J, with 16 bases between. The germline V gene encodes CDR1 SGHRS and CDR2 YFSETQ. This CDR3 has 16 amino acids.

This clonotype has more than one count but fewer than ten. This rearrangement joins TRBV20-1 to TRBJ2-5; tentatively, D is TRBD2 (6 bases). With 5 bases removed from V and 5 bases from J, the gap between germline ends came to 15 bases. The CDR3 contains 13 residues. Germline V lookup: CDR1 DFQATT, CDR2 SNEGSKA (reference sequence). CDR3 DNA: TGCAGTGCTCGTGATGGGGGGAAGGAGACCCAGTACTTC. It yields the protein CSARDGGKETQYF.

This clonotype was seen repeatedly, ten times or more. This chain uses TRBV6-5 with TRBJ1-2, with TRBD1 as a possible D gene (6 bases). Deletions cut 0 bases from V and 4 bases from J, with 6 bases between. This CDR3 is built from 13 residues. Germline V gene sequence: CDR1 MNHEY, CDR2 SVGAGI. CDR3 coding DNA: TGTGCCAGCAGTTACTCGGACAGCTATGGCTACACCTTC. Protein sequence: CASSYSDSYGYTF.

This clonotype was recorded a few times. The chain uses TRBV27 and TRBJ1-1; D is possibly TRBD1 (5 bases). The V end was cut by 5 bases, the J end by 4 bases, with 11 bases between. Germline V gives CDR1 MNHEY, CDR2 SMNVEV (reference sequence). The CDR3 sequence is 13 residues long. The CDR3 loop is CASSQSGGTEAFF. The CDR3 region has the DNA TGTGCCAGCAGTCAGTCGGGGGGCACTGAAGCTTTCTTT.

The sample holds a few counts of this clonotype. The rearrangement links TRBV27 to TRBJ2-5; perhaps TRBD1 as D (7 bases). The DNA end is more similar to TRBJ2-7, so the J call may be wrong. Looked up from germline, CDR1 is MNHEY and CDR2 is SMNVEV (reference sequence). CDR3 length equals 12 residues. For the CDR3, the DNA is TGTGCCACGAGGGGGGACAGTCTCGAGCAGTACTTC. It yields the protein CATRGDSLEQYF.

The J gene is TRBJ1-6, the V gene TRBV27, with unresolved D. Trimming took off 9 bases at V and 0 bases at J, with 15 bases between the two ends. The V gene's germline CDR1 is MNHEY and CDR2 SMNVEV (reference sequence). The CDR3 has 16 residues. Here the CDR3 DNA reads TGTGCCAGTCAGGTCAGGAGGATCTCCTATAATTCACCCCTCCACTTT. Translation gives CASQVRRISYNSPLHF.

This chain uses TRBV7-9 with TRBJ2-1; 9 positions agree with TRBD1. CDR3 size: 15 residues. With V trimmed by 5 bases and J by 7 bases, 9 bases remained unmatched. Germline CDR1 SEHNR, CDR2 FQNEAQ (reference sequence). CDR3 protein: CASSVRTGERNEQFF. The CDR3 DNA reads TGTGCCAGCAGCGTGAGGACAGGGGAGAGGAATGAGCAGTTCTTC.

The table lists this clonotype with a few counts. The J gene is TRBJ2-5, the V gene TRBV20-1; D call uncertain. V was pared by 2 bases and J by 0 bases, with 16 bases between. This CDR3 spans 16 amino acids. Germline V CDR1 and CDR2: DFQATT, SNEGSKA (reference sequence). The chain's CDR3 is CSARLLIVANQETQYF. CDR3 DNA: TGCAGTGCTAGACTCCTCATCGTGGCTAACCAAGAGACCCAGTACTTC.

In its sample, this clonotype was seen many times. The chain recombines TRBV12-3 or TRBV12-4 with TRBJ2-5; 8 nucleotides line up with TRBD2. The V segment lost 8 bases and the J segment 4 bases; nucleotides outside the gene matches: 3. The CDR3 runs 12 residues. CDR3 protein: CASRGGGETQYF. Written as DNA, the CDR3 is TGTGCCAGCCGGGGGGGCGGAGAGACCCAGTACTTC.

The chain is built from TRBV6-5 and TRBJ2-1; 8 bases map to TRBD2. This CDR3 comprises 16 residues. Germline loops: CDR1 MNHEY, CDR2 SVGAGI. V lost 2 bases and J lost 7; bases outside the gene matches: 10. Here the CDR3 reads CASSYGRAGAENEQFF. In nucleotides, the CDR3 is TGTGCCAGCAGTTACGGACGAGCGGGAGCGGAAAATGAGCAGTTCTTC.

The chain has TRBV29-1 and TRBJ1-1; D might be TRBD1 (5 bases). Germline V CDR1 and CDR2: SQVTM, ANQGSEA. The V gene lost 6 bases and the J gene lost 0 bases, with 14 bases spanning the gap. The CDR3 totals 14 residues. The CDR3 loop is CSVPQGLMNTEAFF. CDR3 nucleotide sequence: TGCAGCGTCCCCCAGGGCCTAATGAACACTGAAGCTTTCTTT.

This chain connects TRBV13 to TRBJ1-2; D is uncertain. The germline gives CDR1 PRHDT, CDR2 FYEKMQ (reference sequence). V lost 5 bases, J lost 8 bases, and 15 bases lay in between. The CDR3 is made up of 13 amino acids. The CDR3 sequence: CASSLAGAKGYTF. Here the CDR3 DNA reads TGTGCCAGCAGCCTAGCCGGTGCCAAAGGCTACACCTTC.

In DNA, the CDR3 is TGCAGCGTCAGGGACGGGGCCTACGAGCAGTACTTC. Amino acid sequence: CSVRDGAYEQYF. The rearrangement joins TRBV29-1 to TRBJ2-7; either TRBD1 or TRBD2 may supply D (5 bases each). V shed 6 bases and J shed 2 bases, with 11 bases lying between them. Per the germline V gene, CDR1 is SQVTM and CDR2 is ANQGSEA. This CDR3 is built from 12 residues.

In this sample, this clonotype turned up a few times. The CDR3 loop is CASSATSASQETQYF. The CDR3 bases are TGCGCCAGCAGTGCGACTAGCGCCAGCCAAGAGACCCAGTACTTC. V usage is TRBV10-2 and J usage is TRBJ2-5; 8 bases line up with TRBD2. CDR1 is WSHSY, CDR2 SAAADI, per germline. This CDR3 spans 15 amino acids. After removal of 4 bases from V and 1 base from J, the junction contained 5 bases not matched to a gene.

The chain employs TRBV3-1 and TRBJ1-6, with 7 positions matching TRBD1. Germline assignment: CDR1 LGHDT and CDR2 YNNKEL (reference sequence). The length of the CDR3 is 14 residues. Trimming removed 3 bases from V and 9 bases from J; junction bases left unmatched: 5. CDR3 in amino acids: CASSQGQLISPLHF. The CDR3 bases are TGTGCCAGCAGCCAGGGACAGCTAATTTCACCCCTCCACTTT. The whole variable domain, filled in from reference TRBV3-1 and TRBJ1-6, reads DTAVSQTPKYLVTQMGNDKSIKCEQNLGHDTMYWYKQDSKKFLKIMFSYNNKELIINETVPNRFSPKSPDKAHLNLHINSLELGDSAVYFCASSQGQLISPLHFGNGTRLTVT.

In this sample, this clonotype turned up a few times. The V gene is TRBV10-3, the J gene TRBJ2-1; 11 positions match TRBD1. The CDR3 extends over 17 amino acids. The V gene end was trimmed by 0 bases and the J gene end by 8 bases; junction bases not matched to a gene: 9. Germline CDR1 ENHRY, CDR2 SYGVKD. The DNA of the CDR3 is TGTGCCATCAGTGAGTCGCCCGGGACAGGGGGTAAGGATGAGCAGTTCTTC. It codes for CAISESPGTGGKDEQFF.

V is TRBV4-1 and J is TRBJ1-2; D call uncertain. V lost 4 bases to trimming and J lost 2 bases, with 11 bases between them. From germline, CDR1 is MGHRA and CDR2 YSYEKL. This CDR3 contains 14 residues. CDR3 sequence reads: CASSPPNNNYGYTF. CDR3 nucleotides: TGCGCCAGCAGCCCCCCGAACAACAACTATGGCTACACCTTC.

This clonotype showed up just a few times. This chain joins TRBV12-3 or TRBV12-4 and TRBJ2-1, with 13 bases lining up with TRBD2. There are 18 residues in the CDR3. The ends lost 3 bases at V and 3 bases at J; junction bases unmatched: 8. Written as DNA, the CDR3 is TGTGCCAGCAGTTTTAATCGTGGGACTAGCGGGAACTACAATGAGCAGTTCTTC. Protein: CASSFNRGTSGNYNEQFF.

The V and J genes are TRBV11-2 and TRBJ2-5; perhaps D is TRBD1 or TRBD2 (6 bases each). This CDR3 has 12 amino acids. The germline gives CDR1 SGHAT, CDR2 FQNNGV. V was shortened by 4 bases and J by 11 bases, with 14 bases between the two germline ends. The CDR3 region is CASSSYREEQYF. CDR3 DNA: TGTGCCAGCAGCTCCTACAGGGAGGAGCAGTACTTC.

The chain combines TRBV20-1 with TRBJ2-1; perhaps TRBD1 as D (5 bases). Germline V gene data show CDR1 as DFQATT and CDR2 as SNEGSKA (reference sequence). The germline V and J ends were trimmed by 6 bases and 2 bases, with 8 bases remaining between them. This CDR3 is 12 amino acids long. Here the CDR3 reads CSASRAYNEQFF. Written as DNA, the CDR3 is TGCAGTGCCAGCAGGGCCTACAATGAGCAGTTCTTC.

This clonotype appeared a few times. The J gene is TRBJ2-5, the V gene TRBV20-1; 12 nucleotides agree with TRBD2. The CDR3 covers 15 residues. The V and J ends lost 5 bases and 1 base, in that order; junction bases with no gene match: 5. Germline values: CDR1 DFQATT, CDR2 SNEGSKA (reference sequence). The CDR3 sequence: CSARLAGAPQETQYF. For the CDR3, the DNA is TGCAGTGCTCGACTAGCGGGAGCCCCCCAAGAGACCCAGTACTTC.

V gene TRBV15 combines with J gene TRBJ2-5, with D uncertain. The germline V gene has CDR1 LNHNV and CDR2 YYDKDF (reference sequence). This CDR3 is 14 amino acids long. V lost 0 bases and J 5 bases, leaving 10 bases between the germline ends. The chain's CDR3 is CATSRDRGRETQYF. For the CDR3, the DNA is TGTGCCACCAGCAGAGATCGCGGCAGGGAGACCCAGTACTTC.

The CDR3 region has the DNA TGTGCCAGCAGAATGACAGGGGGCTACACCTTC. This gives the protein CASRMTGGYTF. The genes are TRBV6-6 and TRBJ1-2, with TRBD1 matching 7 bases. Germline assignment: CDR1 MNHNY and CDR2 SVGAGI (reference sequence). This CDR3 has 11 residues. Germline trimming cut 6 bases from V and 8 bases from J; bases unmatched to any gene: 3.

V and J are TRBV12-3 or TRBV12-4 and TRBJ2-7; D unresolved. V was trimmed by 3 bases and J by 2 bases, leaving 8 bases between them. The CDR3 runs to 13 residues. CDR3 bases: TGTGCCAGCAGTTTTTCGGTACCCTACGAGCAGTACTTC. Translated: CASSFSVPYEQYF.

This clonotype was detected a few times. The CDR3 sequence is CASSLANWVEAEQYF. The CDR3 DNA reads as TGTGCCAGCAGCTTGGCAAATTGGGTGGAAGCCGAGCAGTACTTC. The chain has TRBV5-6 and TRBJ2-7, with no clear D. The V gene lost 0 bases and the J gene lost 6 bases, with 16 bases spanning the gap. The CDR3 length is 15 residues. Germline values: CDR1 SGHDT, CDR2 YYEEEE.

The CDR3 coding sequence is TGTGCCAGCAGCTCCCTCGGGGGTAGCAATCAGCCCCAGCATTTT. Its translation: CASSSLGGSNQPQHF. V usage is TRBV7-2 and J usage is TRBJ1-5, with D possibly being TRBD1 (5 bases). Per the germline V gene, CDR1 is SGHTA and CDR2 is FQGNSA. Trimming took off 4 bases at V and 0 bases at J, with 10 bases between the two ends. This CDR3 is built from 15 residues.

The chain links TRBV7-9 to TRBJ2-3, with a possible D match to TRBD2 (6 bases). This CDR3 contains 17 residues. Germline CDR1 and CDR2: SEHNR and FQNEAQ (reference sequence). V was trimmed by 2 bases and J by 2 bases, leaving 17 bases between them. For the CDR3, the DNA is TGTGCCAGCAGCTTAACCCGATCGGGACTCTCCACAGATACGCAGTATTTT. Translating it yields CASSLTRSGLSTDTQYF.